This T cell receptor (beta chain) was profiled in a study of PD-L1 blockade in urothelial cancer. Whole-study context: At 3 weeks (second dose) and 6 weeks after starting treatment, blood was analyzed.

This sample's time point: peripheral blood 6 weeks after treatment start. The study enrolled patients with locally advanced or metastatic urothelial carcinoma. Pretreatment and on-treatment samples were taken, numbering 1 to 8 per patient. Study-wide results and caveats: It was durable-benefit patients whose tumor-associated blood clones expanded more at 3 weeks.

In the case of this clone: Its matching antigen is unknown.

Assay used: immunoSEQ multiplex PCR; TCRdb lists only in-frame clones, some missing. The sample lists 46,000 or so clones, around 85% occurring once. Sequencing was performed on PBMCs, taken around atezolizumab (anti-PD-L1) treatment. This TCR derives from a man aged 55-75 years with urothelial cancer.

The CDR3 nucleotides are TGTGCCAGCAGCTTAGCGGGGACAGGGGGCGCAGATGGCTACACCTTC. Protein: CASSLAGTGGADGYTF. The chain combines TRBV7-9 with TRBJ1-2, with 12 bases fitting TRBD1. The J segment lost 6 bases and the V segment lost 0 bases, leaving 5 bases of the junction unmatched. CDR1 is SEHNR and CDR2 is FQNEAQ in the germline V gene (reference sequence). The CDR3 sequence is 16 residues long.